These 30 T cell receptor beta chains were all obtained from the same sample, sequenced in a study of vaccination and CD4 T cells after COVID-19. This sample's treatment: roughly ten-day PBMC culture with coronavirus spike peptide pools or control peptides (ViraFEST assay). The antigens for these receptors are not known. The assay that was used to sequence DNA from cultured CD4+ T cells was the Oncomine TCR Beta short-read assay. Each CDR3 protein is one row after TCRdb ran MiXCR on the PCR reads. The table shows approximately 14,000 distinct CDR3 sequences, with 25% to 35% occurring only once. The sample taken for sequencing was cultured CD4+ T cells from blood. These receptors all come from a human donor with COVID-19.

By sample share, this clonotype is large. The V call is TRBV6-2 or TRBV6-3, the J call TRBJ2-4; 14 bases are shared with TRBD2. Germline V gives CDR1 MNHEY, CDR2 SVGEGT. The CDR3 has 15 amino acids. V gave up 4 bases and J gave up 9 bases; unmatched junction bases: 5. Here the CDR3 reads CASSFRTSGGTIQYF. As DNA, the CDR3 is TGTGCCAGCAGTTTCAGGACTAGCGGGGGGACCATTCAGTACTTC.

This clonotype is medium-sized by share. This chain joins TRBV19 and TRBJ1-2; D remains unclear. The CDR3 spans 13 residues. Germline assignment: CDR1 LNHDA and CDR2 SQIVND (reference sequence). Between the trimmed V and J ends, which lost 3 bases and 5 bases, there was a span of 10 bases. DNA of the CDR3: TGTGCCAGTAGTATCGCCGGGTCTTATGGCTACACCTTC. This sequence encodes CASSIAGSYGYTF.

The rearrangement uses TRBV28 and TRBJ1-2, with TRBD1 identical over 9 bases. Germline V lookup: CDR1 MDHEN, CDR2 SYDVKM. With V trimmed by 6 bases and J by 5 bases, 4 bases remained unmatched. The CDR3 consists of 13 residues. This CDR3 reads CASSLGQGYGYTF. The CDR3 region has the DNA TGTGCCAGCAGCCTGGGACAGGGTTATGGCTACACCTTC.

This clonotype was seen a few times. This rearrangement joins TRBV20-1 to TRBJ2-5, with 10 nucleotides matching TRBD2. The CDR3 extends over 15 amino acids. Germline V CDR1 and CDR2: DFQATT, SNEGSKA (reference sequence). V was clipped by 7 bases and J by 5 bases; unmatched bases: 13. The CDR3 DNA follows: TGCAGTGTTCGAAACCTAGCGGGGGCTCGGGAGACCCAGTACTTC. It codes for CSVRNLAGARETQYF.

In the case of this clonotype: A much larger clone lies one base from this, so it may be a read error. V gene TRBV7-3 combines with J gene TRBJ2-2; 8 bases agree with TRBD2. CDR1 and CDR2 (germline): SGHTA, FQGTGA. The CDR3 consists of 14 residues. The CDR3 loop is CASSRGGDTGEQFF. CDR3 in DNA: TGTGCCAGCAGCCGGGGGGGTGACACCGGGGAGCAGTTTTTT.

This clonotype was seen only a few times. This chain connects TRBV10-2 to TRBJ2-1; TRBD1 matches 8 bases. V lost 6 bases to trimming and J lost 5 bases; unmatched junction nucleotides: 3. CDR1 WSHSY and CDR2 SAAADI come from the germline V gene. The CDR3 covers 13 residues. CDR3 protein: CASSRGRDNEQFF. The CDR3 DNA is TGCGCCAGCAGCAGGGGGCGGGACAATGAGCAGTTCTTC.

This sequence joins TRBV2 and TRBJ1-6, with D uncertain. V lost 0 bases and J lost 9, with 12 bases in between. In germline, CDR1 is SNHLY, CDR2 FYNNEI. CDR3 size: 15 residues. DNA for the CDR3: TGTGCCAGCAGTGAAGCGCGGGGATTAGCTTCACCCCTCCACTTT. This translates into CASSEARGLASPLHF. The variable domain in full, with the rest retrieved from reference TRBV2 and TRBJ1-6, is EPEVTQTPSHQVTQMGQEVILRCVPISNHLYFYWYRQILGQKVEFLVSFYNNEISEKSEIFDDQFSVERPDGSNFTLKIRSTKLEDSAMYFCASSEARGLASPLHFGNGTRLTVT.

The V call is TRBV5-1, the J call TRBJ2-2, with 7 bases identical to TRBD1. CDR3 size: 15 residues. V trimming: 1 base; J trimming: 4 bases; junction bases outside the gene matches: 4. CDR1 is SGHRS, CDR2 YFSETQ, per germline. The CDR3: CASSLKGAGTGELFF. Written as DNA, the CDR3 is TGCGCCAGCAGCTTGAAGGGGGCCGGCACCGGGGAGCTGTTTTTT.

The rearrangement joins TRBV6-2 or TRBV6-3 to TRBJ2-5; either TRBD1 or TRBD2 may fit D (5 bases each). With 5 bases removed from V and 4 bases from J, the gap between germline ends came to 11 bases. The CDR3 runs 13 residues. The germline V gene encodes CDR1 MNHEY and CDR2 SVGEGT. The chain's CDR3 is CASSPGTIETQYF. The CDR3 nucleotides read TGTGCCAGCAGTCCCGGGACCATAGAGACCCAGTACTTC.

CDR3 DNA: TGTGCCAGCAGTTCCACCCCTGCCCTGGAGACCCAGTACTTC. Protein sequence: CASSSTPALETQYF. This chain uses TRBV6-2 or TRBV6-3 with TRBJ2-5; no clear D gene. Germline V CDR1 and CDR2: MNHEY, SVGEGT. The ends were cut back, 4 bases at V and 5 bases at J, with 14 bases in the middle. The CDR3 extends over 14 amino acids.

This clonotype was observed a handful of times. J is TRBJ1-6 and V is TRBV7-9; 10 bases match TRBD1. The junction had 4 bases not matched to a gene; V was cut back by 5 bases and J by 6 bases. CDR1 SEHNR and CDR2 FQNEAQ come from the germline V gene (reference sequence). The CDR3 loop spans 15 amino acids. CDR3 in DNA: TGTGCCAGCAGCCAGAGGGACAGGGGTAATTCACCCCTCCACTTT. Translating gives CASSQRDRGNSPLHF.

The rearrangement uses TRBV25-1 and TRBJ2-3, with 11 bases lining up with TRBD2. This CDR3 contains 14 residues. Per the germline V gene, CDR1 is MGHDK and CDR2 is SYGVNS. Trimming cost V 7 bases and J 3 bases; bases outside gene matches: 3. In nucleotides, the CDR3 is TGTGCCAGCATAGCGGGGGGGCGTACAGATACGCAGTATTTT. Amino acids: CASIAGGRTDTQYF.

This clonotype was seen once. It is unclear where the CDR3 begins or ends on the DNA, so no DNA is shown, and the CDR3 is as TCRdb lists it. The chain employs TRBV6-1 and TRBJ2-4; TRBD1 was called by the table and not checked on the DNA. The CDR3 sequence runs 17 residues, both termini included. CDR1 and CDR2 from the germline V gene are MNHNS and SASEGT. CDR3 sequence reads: CASRVAGGNRAKNIRYF.

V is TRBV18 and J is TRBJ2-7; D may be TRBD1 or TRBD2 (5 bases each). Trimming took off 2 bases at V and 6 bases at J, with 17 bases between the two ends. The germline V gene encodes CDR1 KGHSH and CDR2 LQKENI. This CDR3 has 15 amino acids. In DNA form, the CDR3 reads TGTGCCAGCTCACCATGGGACCGACTGGGTTTCGAGCAGTACTTC. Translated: CASSPWDRLGFEQYF. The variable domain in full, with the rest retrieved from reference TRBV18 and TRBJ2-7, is NAGVMQNPRHLVRRRGQEARLRCSPMKGHSHVYWYRQLPEEGLKFMVYLQKENIIDESGMPKERFSAEFPKEGPSILRIQQVVRGDSAAYFCASSPWDRLGFEQYFGPGTRLTVT.

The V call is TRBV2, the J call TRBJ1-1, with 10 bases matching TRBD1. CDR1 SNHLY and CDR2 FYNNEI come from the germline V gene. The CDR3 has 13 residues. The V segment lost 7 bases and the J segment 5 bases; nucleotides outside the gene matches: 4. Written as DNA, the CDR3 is TGTGCCAGCACGGGACAGGGGATAACTGAAGCTTTCTTT. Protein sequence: CASTGQGITEAFF.

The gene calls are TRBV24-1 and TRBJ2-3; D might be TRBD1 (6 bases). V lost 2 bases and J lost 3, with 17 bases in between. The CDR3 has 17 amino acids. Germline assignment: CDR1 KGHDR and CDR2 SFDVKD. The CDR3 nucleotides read TGTGCCACCAGTGATTCATCGACAGGTAGGGGAACAGATACGCAGTATTTT. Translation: CATSDSSTGRGTDTQYF.

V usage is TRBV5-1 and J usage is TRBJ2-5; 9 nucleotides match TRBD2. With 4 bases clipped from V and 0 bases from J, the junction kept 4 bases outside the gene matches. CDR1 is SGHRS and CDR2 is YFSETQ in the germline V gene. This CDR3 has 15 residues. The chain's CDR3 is CASSPLAGNQETQYF. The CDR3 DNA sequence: TGCGCCAGCAGCCCGCTAGCGGGAAACCAAGAGACCCAGTACTTC.

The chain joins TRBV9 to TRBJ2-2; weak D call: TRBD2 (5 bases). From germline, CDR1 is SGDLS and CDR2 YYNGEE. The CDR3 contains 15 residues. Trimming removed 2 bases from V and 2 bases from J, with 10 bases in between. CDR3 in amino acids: CASSVRGPNTGELFF. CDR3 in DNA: TGTGCCAGCAGCGTTCGGGGTCCAAACACCGGGGAGCTGTTTTTT.

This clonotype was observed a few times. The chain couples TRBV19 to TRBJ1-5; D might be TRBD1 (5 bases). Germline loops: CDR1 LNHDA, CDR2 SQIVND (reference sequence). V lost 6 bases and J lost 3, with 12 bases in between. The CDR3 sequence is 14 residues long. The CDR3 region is CASRTGGDNQPQHF. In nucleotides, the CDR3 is TGTGCCAGTAGAACTGGGGGGGACAATCAGCCCCAGCATTTT.

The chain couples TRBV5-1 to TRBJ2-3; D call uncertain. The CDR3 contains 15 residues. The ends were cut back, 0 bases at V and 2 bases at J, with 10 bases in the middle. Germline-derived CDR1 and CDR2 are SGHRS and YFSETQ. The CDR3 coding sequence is TGCGCCAGCAGCTTGGACTTGCGCAACACAGATACGCAGTATTTT. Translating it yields CASSLDLRNTDTQYF.

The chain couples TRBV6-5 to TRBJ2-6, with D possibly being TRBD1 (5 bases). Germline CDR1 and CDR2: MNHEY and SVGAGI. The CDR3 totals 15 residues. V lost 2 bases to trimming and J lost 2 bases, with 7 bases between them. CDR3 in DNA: TGTGCCAGCAGTTACGAAGGGGCTGGGGCCAACGTCCTGACTTTC. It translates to CASSYEGAGANVLTF.

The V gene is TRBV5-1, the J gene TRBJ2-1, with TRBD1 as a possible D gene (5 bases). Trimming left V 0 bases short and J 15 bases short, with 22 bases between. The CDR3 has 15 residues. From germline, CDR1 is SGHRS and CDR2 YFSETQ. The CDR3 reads CASSLVPLTDTSVFF. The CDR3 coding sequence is TGCGCCAGCAGCTTGGTCCCATTGACGGACACCTCCGTGTTCTTC.

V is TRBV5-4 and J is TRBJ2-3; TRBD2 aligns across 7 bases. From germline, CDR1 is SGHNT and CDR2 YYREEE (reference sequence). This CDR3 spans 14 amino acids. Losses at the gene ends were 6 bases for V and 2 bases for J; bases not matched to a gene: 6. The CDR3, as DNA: TGTGCCAGCAATATTCGGGGGGACACAGATACGCAGTATTTT. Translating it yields CASNIRGDTDTQYF.

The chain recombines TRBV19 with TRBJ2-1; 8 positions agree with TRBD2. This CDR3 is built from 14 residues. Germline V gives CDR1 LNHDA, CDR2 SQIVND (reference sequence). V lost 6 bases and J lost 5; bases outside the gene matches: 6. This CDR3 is CASRERGRNNEQFF. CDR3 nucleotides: TGTGCCAGTAGGGAGCGGGGGCGAAACAATGAGCAGTTCTTC.

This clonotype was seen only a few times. The CDR3 region has the DNA TGTGCCAGCAGCTTAGGGGGGGGCTCCAAAGAGACCCAGTACTTC. Protein product: CASSLGGGSKETQYF. The genes are TRBV7-9 and TRBJ2-5; TRBD2 might be the D (7 bases). This CDR3 comprises 15 residues. The germline V and J ends were trimmed by 1 base and 3 bases, with 12 bases remaining between them. CDR1 is SEHNR and CDR2 is FQNEAQ in the germline V gene (reference sequence).

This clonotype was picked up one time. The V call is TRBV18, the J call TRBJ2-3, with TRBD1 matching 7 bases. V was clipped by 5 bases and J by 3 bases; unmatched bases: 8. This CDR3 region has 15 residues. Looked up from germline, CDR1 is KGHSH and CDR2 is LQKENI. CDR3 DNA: TGTGCCAGCTCAGAACGACAGGGCGAAACAGATACGCAGTATTTT. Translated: CASSERQGETDTQYF.

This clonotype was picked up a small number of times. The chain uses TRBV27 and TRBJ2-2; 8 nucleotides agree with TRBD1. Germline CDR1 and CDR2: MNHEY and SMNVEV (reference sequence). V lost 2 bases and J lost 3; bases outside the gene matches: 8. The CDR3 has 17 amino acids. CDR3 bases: TGTGCCAGCAGTTTACCTAGGACAGGGCGAGACACCGGGGAGCTGTTTTTT. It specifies CASSLPRTGRDTGELFF.

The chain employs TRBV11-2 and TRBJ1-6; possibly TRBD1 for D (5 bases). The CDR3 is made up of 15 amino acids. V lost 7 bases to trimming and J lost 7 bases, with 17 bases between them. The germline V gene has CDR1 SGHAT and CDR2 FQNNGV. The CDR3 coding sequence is TGTGCCAGCACCCCTCTGCGGGGCCGGAATTCACCCCTCCACTTT. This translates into CASTPLRGRNSPLHF.

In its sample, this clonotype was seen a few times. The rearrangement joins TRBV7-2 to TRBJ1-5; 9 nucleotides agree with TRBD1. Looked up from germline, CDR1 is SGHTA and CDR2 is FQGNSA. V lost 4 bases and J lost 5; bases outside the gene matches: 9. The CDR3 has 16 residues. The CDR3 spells CASSWGTGTPHQPQHF. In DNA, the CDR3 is TGTGCCAGCAGCTGGGGGACAGGGACCCCTCATCAGCCCCAGCATTTT.

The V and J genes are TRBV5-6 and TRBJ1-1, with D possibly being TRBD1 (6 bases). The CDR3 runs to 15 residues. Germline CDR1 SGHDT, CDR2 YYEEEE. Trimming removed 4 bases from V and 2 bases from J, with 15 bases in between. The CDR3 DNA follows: TGTGCCAGCAGCGAAGACACAGGGATCAACACTGAAGCTTTCTTT. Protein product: CASSEDTGINTEAFF.